This T cell receptor beta chain was identified during a study of blood T cell repertoires in COVID-19. The authors' processing: By means of reference gene primer amplification, nucleated cell counts were estimated. The method was immunoSEQ multiplex PCR; TCRdb's version includes in-frame clones alone and lacks a portion of them. The V and J calls and clone size were taken over from that table, and D and trimming were inferred from the DNA. The table records more than 110,000 clones, about three quarters of them present only once. This CDR3 contains 15 residues. Looked up from germline, CDR1 is SGHTA and CDR2 is FQGNSA. V shed 6 bases, J shed 11 bases, and the junction held 12 bases outside the gene matches.

V is TRBV7-2 and J is TRBJ1-3; 11 bases align to TRBD1. The sequence was obtained from a woman aged 45-59 years with active or convalescent COVID-19. Input material: peripheral blood. CDR3 protein: CASSTGTGGFKAIYF. The CDR3 DNA follows: TGTGCCAGCAGTACAGGGACAGGGGGATTCAAGGCCATATATTTT.